This entry is about one T cell receptor (beta chain). V lost 6 bases, J lost 1 base, and 18 bases lay in between. Germline assignment: CDR1 SQVTM and CDR2 ANQGSEA. The CDR3 is made up of 15 amino acids. The data originate from a study of blood T cell repertoires in COVID-19. Study processing details: Reference gene primer amplification gave estimated nucleated cell counts. Using immunoSEQ multiplex PCR, the repertoire was profiled, and TCRdb retains in-frame clones only, with some absent. Clone size and V and J calls were adopted from that table, with D and trimming inferred from the DNA. The data show about 180,000 clones, roughly 88% seen once.

The chain links TRBV29-1 to TRBJ1-1, with a possible D match to TRBD1 (5 bases). This TCR was sampled from a woman aged 25 to 39 with acute or convalescent COVID-19. Sequencing was done on a sample of peripheral blood. The CDR3 sequence is CSVRQTSIRNTEAFF. As DNA, the CDR3 is TGCAGCGTCAGACAGACATCCATAAGGAACACTGAAGCTTTCTTT.